These 26 T cell receptor beta chains were all obtained from the same sample, sequenced in a study of blood T cells in healthy people across ages. The use of a sample-barcoded 5' primer and a J-beta primer mix characterized a second PCR of about 7 to 12 cycles. From the 5' RACE reads, TCRdb called clonotypes with MiXCR, one entry per CDR3 protein. The top ten hold roughly 22% of the sample, which has 710,000 or so distinct CDR3 sequences, 20% to 25% seen once. Sequenced: blood. Every receptor here comes from a man between 65 and 85 years old in good health.

V usage is TRBV6-5 and J usage is TRBJ2-2, with TRBD2 identical over 8 bases. Per germline, CDR1 MNHEY and CDR2 SVGAGI. CDR3 length: 15 residues. V lost 5 bases and J lost 1; bases outside the gene matches: 3. The CDR3 DNA reads as TGTGCCAGCAGTCGGACTAGCAGGAACACCGGGGAGCTGTTTTTT. Translating gives CASSRTSRNTGELFF.

V is TRBV12-3 or TRBV12-4 and J is TRBJ2-3; D may be TRBD1 (5 bases). V was pared by 4 bases and J by 2 bases, with 10 bases between. This CDR3 region has 14 residues. CDR3 bases: TGTGCCAGCAGTTGGGGCAGGGTCACAGATACGCAGTATTTT. This sequence encodes CASSWGRVTDTQYF.

This clonotype appeared a few times. J is TRBJ1-1 and V is TRBV6-6, with 9 bases lining up with TRBD1. Germline trimming cut 5 bases from V and 9 bases from J; bases unmatched to any gene: 4. This CDR3 has 12 amino acids. CDR1 and CDR2 (germline): MNHNY, SVGAGI (reference sequence). CDR3 nucleotide sequence: TGTGCCAGCAGTATACAGGGGGCGAAAGCTTTCTTT. Amino acid sequence: CASSIQGAKAFF.

This clonotype has just a few counts. This sequence may be a read error, since a much larger clone differs from it by one base. The chain uses TRBV29-1 and TRBJ2-5; D is unresolved. The CDR3 has 12 residues. Per germline, CDR1 SQVTM and CDR2 ANQGSEA. V lost 4 bases to trimming and J lost 11 bases, with 17 bases between them. CDR3 nucleotides: TGCAGCGTTGTGGTATTAGCTGGTGGGCAGTACTTC. The encoded protein is CSVVVLAGGQYF.

This chain uses TRBV18 with TRBJ2-3; D remains unclear. Trimming removed 2 bases at V and 0 bases at J, with 9 bases between. This CDR3 is 15 amino acids long. The germline V gene encodes CDR1 KGHSH and CDR2 LQKENI. The CDR3 bases are TGTGCCAGCTCACCAATCCCCGACAGCACAGATACGCAGTATTTT. Residues: CASSPIPDSTDTQYF.

A few counts support this clonotype. The rearrangement links TRBV12-3 or TRBV12-4 to TRBJ2-1; TRBD2 matches 7 bases. V lost 6 bases to trimming and J lost 3 bases; unmatched junction nucleotides: 5. There are 14 residues in the CDR3. For the CDR3, the DNA is TGTGCCAGCAGAACTAGCGCGGGCTACAATGAGCAGTTCTTC. Its translation: CASRTSAGYNEQFF.

The CDR3 protein is CASSPPKPSEAFF. The CDR3 DNA is TGTGCCAGCTCACCTCCGAAGCCGAGCGAAGCTTTCTTT. V gene TRBV18 combines with J gene TRBJ1-1; D not certain. The V gene's germline CDR1 is KGHSH and CDR2 LQKENI. The CDR3 spans 13 residues. V lost 3 bases to trimming and J lost 8 bases, with 13 bases between them.

The chain has TRBV28 and TRBJ2-3; 10 bases agree with TRBD2. The CDR3 contains 16 residues. Germline V gene data show CDR1 as MDHEN and CDR2 as SYDVKM. V dropped 5 bases and J dropped 2; count of bases not matched to a gene: 7. The CDR3 nucleotides read TGTGCCAGCAGTGGGGCTAGCGGGGGCTACACAGATACGCAGTATTTT. It specifies CASSGASGGYTDTQYF.

This clonotype was observed a few times. The rearrangement joins TRBV6-2 or TRBV6-3 to TRBJ2-2; 13 bases map to TRBD2. Unmatched junction bases numbered 23, after V lost 5 bases and J lost 5 bases. Germline V gene data show CDR1 as MNHEY and CDR2 as SVGEGT. CDR3 length equals 22 residues. CDR3 in DNA: TGTGCCAGCAGTCCCATTGGCCAGGGGACCCTGGGACTAGCGGGGTCAACCGGGGAGCTGTTTTTT. It encodes CASSPIGQGTLGLAGSTGELFF.

This clonotype was observed a few times. The V gene is TRBV20-1, the J gene TRBJ1-2; D gene uncertain. The V end lost 3 bases, the J end lost 4 bases, and 9 bases lay between the germline ends. Germline assignment: CDR1 DFQATT and CDR2 SNEGSKA (reference sequence). The CDR3 extends over 12 amino acids. This CDR3 is CSARLPPYGYTF. CDR3 sequence (DNA): TGCAGTGCTAGGTTGCCTCCCTATGGCTACACCTTC.

This clonotype has only a few counts. The chain joins TRBV27 to TRBJ1-2; D remains ambiguous. This CDR3 has 14 amino acids. The germline V gene encodes CDR1 MNHEY and CDR2 SMNVEV (reference sequence). With 3 bases removed from V and 8 bases from J, the gap between germline ends came to 16 bases. The chain's CDR3 is CASSFRGEPRGYTF. The CDR3 DNA is TGTGCCAGCAGTTTCCGCGGTGAGCCGAGGGGCTACACCTTC.

This clonotype was recorded many times. The V call is TRBV20-1, the J call TRBJ2-1; TRBD2 is a possible D gene (6 bases). Per the germline V gene, CDR1 is DFQATT and CDR2 is SNEGSKA (reference sequence). V dropped 3 bases and J dropped 4 bases, with 10 bases sitting between them. This CDR3 has 13 residues. CDR3 nucleotides: TGCAGTGCTAGTGCTAGCGCGTACAATGAGCAGTTCTTC. It codes for CSASASAYNEQFF.

The chain carries TRBV14 and TRBJ2-3; the match to TRBD2 covers 13 bases. V shed 3 bases, J shed 1 base, and the junction held 4 bases outside the gene matches. Germline assignment: CDR1 SGHDN and CDR2 FVKESK. The CDR3 consists of 17 residues. The CDR3 region is CASSQGLAGYGTDTQYF. CDR3 in DNA: TGTGCCAGCAGCCAGGGACTAGCGGGGTACGGCACAGATACGCAGTATTTT.

This chain joins TRBV5-1 and TRBJ2-7, with D possibly being TRBD2 (5 bases). Germline V CDR1 and CDR2: SGHRS, YFSETQ. The CDR3 is 15 residues long. V lost 4 bases and J 1 base, leaving 15 bases between the germline ends. The CDR3 here is CASSNSRRESYEQYF. In nucleotides, the CDR3 is TGCGCCAGCAGCAATTCTCGAAGGGAGTCCTACGAGCAGTACTTC.

The chain has TRBV20-1 and TRBJ2-6; D is perhaps TRBD1 (6 bases). This CDR3 contains 15 residues. V was shortened by 3 bases and J by 1 base, with 10 bases between the two germline ends. Germline CDR1 DFQATT, CDR2 SNEGSKA (reference sequence). The CDR3 DNA sequence: TGCAGTGCTAGGGACAGTGCATCTGGGGCCAACGTCCTGACTTTC. This translates into CSARDSASGANVLTF.

The chain employs TRBV10-3 and TRBJ2-7; 10 bases line up with TRBD2. Near its end, the DNA agrees better with TRBJ2-1, so the J call may be wrong. CDR1 is ENHRY, CDR2 SYGVKD, per germline. This CDR3 has 14 amino acids. The CDR3 DNA reads TGTGCCATCAGGCTAGCGGGGGAGACCAATGAGCAGTTCTTC. As protein: CAIRLAGETNEQFF.

This chain links TRBV18 with TRBJ2-5, with TRBD2 matching over 7 bases. The end of the DNA is better explained by TRBJ2-1, so the J call may be wrong. This CDR3 contains 15 residues. Looked up from germline, CDR1 is KGHSH and CDR2 is LQKENI. The CDR3 sequence is CASSPTQREGGEQFF. In nucleotides, the CDR3 is TGTGCCAGCTCACCCACCCAGCGGGAAGGTGGGGAGCAGTTCTTC.

CDR3 sequence (DNA): TGTGCCAGCAGCTTTAGCGGGGCCAGGGCAGATACGCAGTATTTT. This sequence encodes CASSFSGARADTQYF. J is TRBJ2-3 and V is TRBV7-3, with TRBD2 identical over 8 bases. This CDR3 is built from 15 residues. V shed 3 bases, J shed 4 bases, and the junction held 6 bases outside the gene matches. Germline V CDR1 and CDR2: SGHTA, FQGTGA.

This chain links TRBV18 with TRBJ2-5; tentative D call: TRBD2 (5 bases). The CDR3 runs 12 residues. Germline CDR1 and CDR2: KGHSH and LQKENI. V was pared by 6 bases and J by 5 bases, with 10 bases between. CDR3 nucleotide sequence: TGTGCCAGCTCGCAGGACTTTGAGACCCAGTACTTC. Translated, it gives CASSQDFETQYF.

The chain couples TRBV19 to TRBJ2-2; D is perhaps TRBD2 (6 bases). Trimming removed 4 bases from V and 7 bases from J, with 13 bases in between. The CDR3 totals 14 residues. Germline CDR1 LNHDA, CDR2 SQIVND (reference sequence). In DNA form, the CDR3 reads TGTGCCAGTAGTAGGAGGGAGCGCGACGGGGAGCTGTTTTTT. This sequence encodes CASSRRERDGELFF. Together with reference TRBV19 and TRBJ2-2, the CDR3 gives the full variable domain: DGGITQSPKYLFRKEGQNVTLSCEQNLNHDAMYWYRQDPGQGLRLIYYSQIVNDFQKGDIAEGYSVSREKKESFPLTVTSAQKNPTAFYLCASSRRERDGELFFGEGSRLTVL.

This clonotype came up a few times. One end of the junction is discordant with germline, which a read error may explain. The chain recombines TRBV15 with TRBJ2-1, with TRBD1 identical over 11 bases. The length of the CDR3 is 16 residues. Germline values: CDR1 LNHNV, CDR2 YYDKDF (reference sequence). CDR3 amino acids: CATSREGQGVYNEQFF. The DNA of the CDR3 is TGTGCCACCAGCAGAGAGGGACAGGGGGTCTACAATGAGCAATTCTTC.

This clonotype occurred a few times. J is TRBJ1-2 and V is TRBV29-1; D ambiguous. This CDR3 is built from 13 residues. Per germline, CDR1 SQVTM and CDR2 ANQGSEA. V was clipped by 1 base and J by 3 bases, with 9 bases between them. As DNA, the CDR3 is TGCAGCGTTGAAGTCACAGCCGACTATGGCTACACCTTC. Protein: CSVEVTADYGYTF.

The chain joins TRBV12-3 or TRBV12-4 to TRBJ1-1; the match to TRBD1 covers 7 bases. CDR3 length equals 13 residues. After removal of 9 bases from V and 1 base from J, the junction contained 5 bases not matched to a gene. CDR3 DNA sequence: TGTGCCAGTCGACAGGGATGGAACACTGAAGCTTTCTTT. Amino acids: CASRQGWNTEAFF.

This clonotype was seen a handful of times. J is TRBJ2-7 and V is TRBV7-2, with TRBD1 as a possible D gene (7 bases). Germline lookup yields CDR1 SGHTA and CDR2 FQGNSA. Trimming left V 1 base short and J 6 bases short, with 16 bases between. CDR3 length equals 15 residues. CDR3 nucleotide sequence: TGTGCCAGCAGCTTAGTCAGGGGGAGGTCGGCCGAGCAGTACTTC. It codes for CASSLVRGRSAEQYF.

The chain is built from TRBV6-1 and TRBJ2-5; TRBD2 matches 10 bases. The J call is doubtful: the DNA matches TRBJ2-1 better. Germline V lookup: CDR1 MNHNS, CDR2 SASEGT. The CDR3 has 17 residues. The DNA for the CDR3 is TGTGCCAGCAGTATTCGGACTAGCGGTTCCGTGGGCGATGAGCAGTTCTTC. Its translation: CASSIRTSGSVGDEQFF.

With regard to this clonotype: This may come from a read error, since a much larger clone is one base off. V and J are TRBV4-2 and TRBJ2-3; tentatively, D is TRBD2 (6 bases). Per germline, CDR1 LGHNA and CDR2 YNFKEQ. The CDR3 totals 15 residues. The CDR3 sequence is CAGSQVRGSTDTQYF. CDR3 DNA sequence: TGTGCCGGCAGCCAAGTGCGGGGAAGCACAGATACGCAGTATTTT.